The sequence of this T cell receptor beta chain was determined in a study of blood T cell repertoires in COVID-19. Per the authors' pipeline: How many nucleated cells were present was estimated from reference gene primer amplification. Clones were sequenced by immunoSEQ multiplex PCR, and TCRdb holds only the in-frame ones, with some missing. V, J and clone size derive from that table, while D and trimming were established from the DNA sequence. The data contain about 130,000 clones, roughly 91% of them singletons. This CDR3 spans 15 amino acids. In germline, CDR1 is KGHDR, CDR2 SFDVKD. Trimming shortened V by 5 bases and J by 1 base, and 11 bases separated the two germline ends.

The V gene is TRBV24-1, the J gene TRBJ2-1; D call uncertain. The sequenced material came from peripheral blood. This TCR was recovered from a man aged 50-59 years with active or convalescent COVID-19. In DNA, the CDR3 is TGTGCCACCAGTGCCGGGTTAAGGTCCTACAATGAGCAGTTCTTC. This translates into CATSAGLRSYNEQFF.